This TCR beta chain was sequenced during a study of shared clonotypes between healthy human individuals (dated by TCRdb to the early 2020s). General notes on the study: The cohort included three men and two women between 18 and 49 years of age. Per donor, three plates each were used for CD4 naive and CD4 memory, two for CD8 naive, and one for CD8 memory. To estimate repertoire size and how much clonotypes are shared between individuals, the study performed deep sequencing of blood TCR repertoires from five healthy adults. Libraries were prepared and TCR repertoires were sequenced by different laboratories using diverse techniques, in order to increase sequencing depth and limit assay-specific biases. Between about 0.8 and 8.9 billion PBMCs per donor were obtained by leukapheresis. Here is what the overall study found, with its caveats: The genetic and exposure-history diversity represented was limited by the small number of donors. Sampling was restricted to blood, and TCR repertoires in tissue are likely to differ from TCR repertoires in blood. Compared with non-shared clonotypes, the clonotypes found in all four sorted-subset donors had higher generation probabilities. Naive subsets generally had larger estimated clonotype richness than memory subsets. Based on pairwise subsampling, the degree of clonotype sharing among donors was expected to be affected by sequencing depth. Across a handful of donors, 5% to 6% of naive CD4, roughly 3.3% of naive CD8, approximately 2.5% of memory CD4, and around 0.4% of memory CD8 clonotypes were shared. Rarefaction of sorted-subset datasets indicated incomplete sequencing despite the large sequencing depth.

The donors were healthy, HIV-negative adults who had no recently reported acute infections or vaccinations. Every donor was a Caucasian adult residing in Nashville, Tennessee, USA. CD4+ T cells were enriched through magnetic negative selection, after which naive cells were positively selected on CD45RA and the remaining negative fraction served as the memory subset. Blood was collected by leukapheresis, and PBMCs were isolated by Ficoll-Histopaque density gradient centrifugation and then cryopreserved in liquid nitrogen vapor phase. Analytical flow cytometry was used to check the purity and quantity of each magnetically sorted T cell population. Genomic DNA was isolated from every sorted fraction and measured by UV absorbance on a Nanodrop 2000c. About this clone itself: Its antigen has not been determined. No qualities accompany the bases; no much larger clone lies one base away.

The CDR3 contains 18 residues, cysteine and phenylalanine counted. This entry keeps only the CDR3 DNA: 54 bases, framed from base 1. Using the deep immunoSEQ assay, multiplex PCR amplified TCR CDR3 regions from genomic DNA. Extracted genomic DNA from each cell subset was distributed evenly across all wells of several immunoSEQ 96-well plates, and each plate was treated as a replicate. For sorted subsets, around 0.2 ug genomic DNA, equal to 30,000 to 35,000 T cell genomes, was loaded into each replicate PCR. Purified libraries were quantified with a Qubit 3.0 fluorometer, sized on a Bioanalyzer 2100, and re-quantified with the KAPA Library Quantification kit. Every immunoSEQ 96-well plate was sequenced on a dedicated single-read 150-cycle Illumina NextSeq 550 flow cell. The paper's processing steps were these. Because only junctional sequences without quality scores were contained in the immunoSEQ output, filtering matching that applied to full-length reads could not be performed. Sequences were annotated with PyIR, a Python wrapper for IgBLAST v1.9, using IMGT germline references to assign V/J genes and CDR3. Any read was removed if the V/J assignment was weak (E-value above 1e-6), the CDR3 was missing, or the read contained stop codons, out-of-frame junctions, or ambiguous translated residues. A V3J clonotype was defined by an identical inferred V gene, J gene, and CDR3 amino acid sequence. Percentage overlap between repertoires was computed as shared unique clonotypes divided by the size of the smaller repertoire. RTK rarefaction, the Chao1 estimator, and Recon v2.1 estimates of unobserved clonotypes were used to assess repertoire richness. Generation probabilities for all TCRbeta clonotypes obtained by the gDNA method from a handful of donors were computed using OLGA. TCRdb obtained this table from immuneACCESS and retained in-frame rearrangements with V and J assigned. These tables miss some clones; where compared with another copy, unresolved V genes account for less than half of the shortfall, and the remainder is unexplained. V and J calls and clone size come straight from that table; D and trimming were deduced from the DNA. The sample table records 1,500,000 or so clones; 98% to 99% of these occur just once. The ten largest clones represent about 0.35% of the sample.

The sequence derives from a man between 25 and 39 years old in good health. The V gene is TRBV21-1 and the J gene is TRBJ2-1; the D call in the table, TRBD2, was not verified against the DNA. TRBV21-1 is tagged as a pseudogene. Sequencing used naive CD4+ T cells sorted from blood. The cell subset or site label of this sample denotes: CD45RA+ positively selected. The CDR3 protein: CASSVPIRDWLSYNEQFF. The base sequence is TGTGCCAGCAGCGTTCCGATACGGGACTGGCTTTCCTACAATGAGCAGTTCTTC.